This T cell receptor beta chain was captured by sequencing in a study of blood T cells in healthy people across ages. Findings and caveats of the study: For the donors, CMV status was unknown and possibly confounded expanded clonotype changes. Older age went with lower TCR beta diversity per million T cells, in a roughly linear way.

This clonotype was seen a single time. What it binds is unknown. At one end, the junction sequence differs from germline, possibly due to a read error. Every donor contributed 8 to 10 milliliters of peripheral blood by blood draw. Alongside a J-beta primer mix, a sample-barcoded 5' primer served in a second PCR lasting about 7 to 11 cycles. One entry per CDR3 protein, called by TCRdb with MiXCR from the 5' RACE reads. Here the sample spans around 1,100,000 distinct CDR3 sequences, roughly two fifths being singletons. Germline loops: CDR1 GTSNPN, CDR2 SVGIG (reference sequence). The CDR3 has 14 residues.

Sequencing used blood. The sequence came from a man aged 18 to 30 in good health. The chain carries TRBV30 and TRBJ1-2; the D is unclear. CDR3 amino acids: CAWGRTGSNYGYTF. The CDR3 DNA reads TGTGCCTGGGGCCGCACGGGGTCCAACTATGGCTACACCTTT.